The sequence of this TCR beta chain was determined in a study of OX40 agonist ivuxolimab in advanced cancers. Study-wide background: Earlier anti-PD-1, anti-PD-L1 or anti-CTLA-4 therapy was permitted; 30% to 50% had received some.

The table came from immunoSEQ multiplex PCR; TCRdb's copy has only in-frame clones and leaves some out. The table has about 80,000 clones, around 87% seen once; the top ten hold over 0.25%. Blood sampling was done at baseline, cycle 4 day 1, and cycle 7 day 1. This CDR3 is built from 13 residues. Trimming removed 4 bases from V and 4 bases from J, with 8 bases in between. CDR1 is LNHDA and CDR2 is SQIVND in the germline V gene (reference sequence). The clonotype comes from an adult with an advanced solid tumor such as melanoma, head and neck, liver or kidney cancer. The chain employs TRBV19 and TRBJ1-5; D ambiguous. Sequences were derived from CD4+ or CD8+ T cells sorted from blood, sampled in a trial of the OX40 agonist ivuxolimab. The CDR3 nucleotides are TGTGCCAGTAGTAGGACGGAAAATCAGCCCCAGCATTTT. Translated, it gives CASSRTENQPQHF.